This passage covers 27 T cell receptor beta chains from one sample sequenced in a study of blood T cell repertoires in COVID-19. Measured with immunoSEQ multiplex PCR; TCRdb has only the in-frame clones, and not every one. The sample consists of fewer than 100,000 clones, 80% to 90% of them appearing once. The sample was peripheral blood. The receptors were gathered from a man aged 80 or over in a cohort sampled during active COVID-19.

This chain uses TRBV21-1 with TRBJ1-5; the table's TRBD1 call for D was not verified on the DNA. TRBV21-1 is flagged as a pseudogene. The CDR3 sequence is 17 residues long. CDR3 in amino acids: CASSKEGHARRNQPQHF. DNA for the CDR3: TGTGCCAGCAGCAAAGAGGGGCACGCTAGGCGCAATCAGCCCCAGCATTTT.

The chain links TRBV6-1 to TRBJ2-6; D is perhaps TRBD1 (5 bases). The CDR3 is 18 residues long. Germline CDR1 reads MNHNS; CDR2 reads SASEGT. Trimming pared 2 bases from V and 0 bases from J, leaving 14 bases between. The CDR3 nucleotides read TGTGCCAGCAGTGAATCACCCCTGACAGTCTCTGGGGCCAACGTCCTGACTTTC. It translates to CASSESPLTVSGANVLTF.

This clone was seen once. The V gene is TRBV5-4, the J gene TRBJ2-7; the match to TRBD1 covers 10 bases. Germline CDR1 is SGHNT and CDR2 is YYREEE (reference sequence). V lost 0 bases to trimming and J lost 6 bases; unmatched junction nucleotides: 3. CDR3 length: 14 amino acids. The CDR3 coding sequence is TGTGCCAGCAGCTTGGTGGGACAGGGGCGCGAGCAGTACTTC. Amino acids: CASSLVGQGREQYF.

CDR3 nucleotide sequence: TGCGCCAGCAGCTCGGAGCGCGGCAGGGCTTCGGCCGGGGAGCTGTTTTTT. It yields the protein CASSSERGRASAGELFF. V usage is TRBV5-1 and J usage is TRBJ2-2; D is perhaps TRBD1 (5 bases). Germline V gene lookup returns CDR1 SGHRS and CDR2 YFSETQ. Trimming removed 3 bases from V and 6 bases from J, with 21 bases in between. CDR3 length: 17 amino acids.

The CDR3 DNA follows: TGCGCCAGCAGCTTGGCCGGGGCCAGGGGAGAGACCCAGTACTTC. As protein: CASSLAGARGETQYF. The rearrangement uses TRBV5-1 and TRBJ2-5, with a weak D call TRBD1 (6 bases). Trimming pared 0 bases from V and 4 bases from J, leaving 13 bases between. Germline V gene data show CDR1 as SGHRS and CDR2 as YFSETQ. This CDR3 has 15 amino acids.

The V gene is TRBV5-1, the J gene TRBJ2-3; a weak D match, TRBD2 (6 bases). Germline-derived CDR1 and CDR2 are SGHRS and YFSETQ. The CDR3 is made up of 13 amino acids. The V gene lost 4 bases and the J gene lost 4 bases, with 10 bases spanning the gap. The CDR3 reads CASSREHPDTQYF. The CDR3 region has the DNA TGCGCCAGCAGCCGGGAGCACCCAGATACGCAGTATTTT.

J is TRBJ1-2 and V is TRBV5-4, with D perhaps TRBD1 (6 bases). V lost 0 bases and J lost 2, with 8 bases in between. CDR1 SGHNT and CDR2 YYREEE come from the germline V gene (reference sequence). The CDR3 contains 14 residues. This CDR3 reads CASSLDRANYGYTF. CDR3 coding DNA: TGTGCCAGCAGCTTGGACAGGGCGAACTATGGCTACACCTTC.

The chain couples TRBV4-3 to TRBJ1-1; the D is unclear. CDR1 and CDR2 from the germline V gene are LGHNA and YSLEER. CDR3 length: 14 amino acids. The V end was cut by 1 base, the J end by 1 base, with 7 bases between. The CDR3 sequence: CASSQAGENTEAFF. CDR3 DNA: TGCGCCAGCAGCCAAGCCGGGGAGAACACTGAAGCTTTCTTT.

The rearrangement links TRBV2 to TRBJ1-2; TRBD1 matches 7 bases. The ends lost 8 bases at V and 2 bases at J; junction bases unmatched: 5. Germline CDR1 reads SNHLY; CDR2 reads FYNNEI. The CDR3 consists of 13 residues. The CDR3 sequence is CASDRQGNYGYTF. Written as DNA, the CDR3 is TGTGCCAGCGATAGACAGGGAAACTATGGCTACACCTTC.

V gene TRBV5-4 combines with J gene TRBJ2-2, with 7 nucleotides matching TRBD2. V dropped 4 bases and J dropped 4; count of bases not matched to a gene: 7. The germline V gene encodes CDR1 SGHNT and CDR2 YYREEE (reference sequence). The CDR3 loop spans 15 amino acids. For the CDR3, the DNA is TGTGCCAGCAGCCCGGCGGGACTAATCACCGGGGAGCTGTTTTTT. It yields the protein CASSPAGLITGELFF.

Details on this clone: The junction does not match germline at one end; this may be a read error. V is TRBV13 and J is TRBJ2-4; the match to TRBD2 covers 7 bases. The CDR3 is 16 residues long. Germline V gene data show CDR1 as PRHDT and CDR2 as FYEKMQ (reference sequence). CDR3 nucleotide sequence: TGTGCCAGCAGCTCCAGCGGGGCCCGGGGTAAAATCATTCAGTACTTC. Encoded protein: CASSSSGARGKIIQYF.

V and J are TRBV27 and TRBJ2-1; TRBD1 agrees at 9 bases. This CDR3 region has 16 residues. CDR1 and CDR2 from the germline V gene are MNHEY and SMNVEV (reference sequence). The V gene end was trimmed by 6 bases and the J gene end by 5 bases; junction bases not matched to a gene: 11. CDR3 DNA sequence: TGTGCCAGCAGATCTTCGACAGGGGGGAACGACAATGAGCAGTTCTTC. Its translation: CASRSSTGGNDNEQFF.

The chain employs TRBV27 and TRBJ2-2; 10 nucleotides agree with TRBD1. This CDR3 is built from 16 residues. CDR1 and CDR2 from the germline V gene are MNHEY and SMNVEV (reference sequence). V was clipped by 1 base and J by 3 bases; unmatched bases: 2. The CDR3 region is CASSLYGTGDTGELFF. For the CDR3, the DNA is TGTGCCAGCAGTTTATACGGGACAGGGGACACCGGGGAGCTGTTTTTT.

The J gene is TRBJ2-3, the V gene TRBV7-9; D is perhaps TRBD2 (6 bases). V was clipped by 1 base and J by 6 bases, with 8 bases between them. Per the germline V gene, CDR1 is SEHNR and CDR2 is FQNEAQ (reference sequence). This CDR3 contains 13 residues. The CDR3 reads CASSLGDWDTQYF. CDR3 in DNA: TGTGCCAGCAGCTTAGGGGACTGGGATACGCAGTATTTT.

Only one count was recorded for this clone. The V call is TRBV24-1, the J call TRBJ2-3, with 8 nucleotides matching TRBD2. Germline CDR1 and CDR2: KGHDR and SFDVKD. Trimming took 4 bases from V and 0 from J; bases not matched to a gene: 5. The CDR3 totals 16 residues. The CDR3 here is CATSDVLAVSTDTQYF. The CDR3 DNA sequence: TGTGCCACCAGTGACGTACTAGCGGTTAGCACAGATACGCAGTATTTT.

The gene calls are TRBV24-1 and TRBJ2-2; 7 positions match TRBD1. Germline V lookup: CDR1 KGHDR, CDR2 SFDVKD. This CDR3 has 17 amino acids. The V segment lost 4 bases and the J segment 3 bases; nucleotides outside the gene matches: 10. The CDR3 DNA is TGTGCCACCAGTGAGCAGACAGGGTCTCCCCACACCGGGGAGCTGTTTTTT. It translates to CATSEQTGSPHTGELFF.

CDR3 region: CASSFFPSGTRGTGELFF. The DNA of the CDR3 is TGCGCCAGCAGCTTTTTCCCCTCCGGGACTAGGGGTACCGGGGAGCTGTTTTTT. The V and J genes are TRBV5-1 and TRBJ2-2, with 8 positions matching TRBD2. The J segment lost 5 bases and the V segment lost 2 bases, leaving 14 bases of the junction unmatched. Germline V CDR1 and CDR2: SGHRS, YFSETQ. CDR3 length: 18 amino acids.

V is TRBV18 and J is TRBJ1-3; no reliable D call. The V gene lost 4 bases and the J gene lost 0 bases, with 10 bases spanning the gap. The CDR3 runs to 15 residues. Germline loops: CDR1 KGHSH, CDR2 LQKENI. This CDR3 reads CASSQTQSSGNTIYF. CDR3 sequence (DNA): TGTGCCAGCTCACAGACACAAAGCTCTGGAAACACCATATATTTT. The full variable domain, its missing parts supplied by reference TRBV18 and TRBJ1-3, is NAGVMQNPRHLVRRRGQEARLRCSPMKGHSHVYWYRQLPEEGLKFMVYLQKENIIDESGMPKERFSAEFPKEGPSILRIQQVVRGDSAAYFCASSQTQSSGNTIYFGEGSWLTVV.

V gene TRBV7-6 combines with J gene TRBJ2-2; weak D call: TRBD2 (5 bases). The CDR3 consists of 15 residues. Between the trimmed V and J ends, which lost 3 bases and 4 bases, there was a span of 12 bases. Germline CDR1 reads SGHVS; CDR2 reads FNYEAQ. The CDR3 sequence is CASSLYEGTTGELFF. The CDR3 region has the DNA TGTGCCAGCAGCTTGTATGAGGGAACCACCGGGGAGCTGTTTTTT.

The rearrangement joins TRBV2 to TRBJ2-6, with 7 bases matching TRBD1. The CDR3 loop spans 16 amino acids. Germline-derived CDR1 and CDR2 are SNHLY and FYNNEI. Trimming removed 11 bases from V and 0 bases from J; junction bases left unmatched: 10. In DNA form, the CDR3 reads TGTGCCGGACTTCGGACAGGAGCCTCTGGGGCCAACGTCCTGACTTTC. Its translation: CAGLRTGASGANVLTF. The full variable domain, rest sourced from reference TRBV2 and TRBJ2-6, is EPEVTQTPSHQVTQMGQEVILRCVPISNHLYFYWYRQILGQKVEFLVSFYNNEISEKSEIFDDQFSVERPDGSNFTLKIRSTKLEDSAMYFCAGLRTGASGANVLTFGAGSRLTVL.

This chain links TRBV21-1 with TRBJ1-6. TRBV21-1 is listed as a pseudogene. The CDR3 contains 17 residues. CDR3 nucleotide sequence: TGTGCCAGCAGCAAACCCCGGGATAGTTCCTATAATTCACCCCTCCACTTT. Translating gives CASSKPRDSSYNSPLHF.

This clone was seen a single time. The rearrangement links TRBV2 to TRBJ2-5; 10 nucleotides line up with TRBD2. Germline V lookup: CDR1 SNHLY, CDR2 FYNNEI. The CDR3 runs 13 residues. J was trimmed by 5 bases and V by 5 bases; bases with no gene match: 2. The CDR3 nucleotides are TGTGCCAGCAGTCCGACTAGCGGGGAGACCCAGTACTTC. Translation: CASSPTSGETQYF.

The chain links TRBV5-4 to TRBJ2-7; D is perhaps TRBD2 (7 bases). V was trimmed by 2 bases and J by 1 base, leaving 16 bases between them. Germline CDR1 SGHNT, CDR2 YYREEE (reference sequence). The CDR3 is made up of 16 amino acids. The DNA for the CDR3 is TGTGCCAGCAGCTTAAGCGCGGGGGCTGGTTCCTACGAGCAGTACTTC. Protein product: CASSLSAGAGSYEQYF.

This clone was detected a few times. The rearrangement links TRBV5-1 to TRBJ2-1; a possible D gene is TRBD1 (5 bases). Germline CDR1 and CDR2: SGHRS and YFSETQ. Trimming cost V 0 bases and J 3 bases, with 7 bases left between them. CDR3 size: 14 residues. CDR3 DNA sequence: TGCGCCAGCAGCTTGGGACAGAACTACAATGAGCAGTTCTTC. Translated, it gives CASSLGQNYNEQFF.

The chain is built from TRBV10-2 and TRBJ1-5, with 9 nucleotides matching TRBD1. This CDR3 comprises 15 residues. The trim removed 6 bases at V and 3 bases at J, leaving 6 bases unmatched. CDR1 WSHSY and CDR2 SAAADI come from the germline V gene. Here the CDR3 reads CASSTGTGHNQPQHF. The CDR3 coding sequence is TGCGCCAGCAGCACCGGGACAGGGCACAATCAGCCCCAGCATTTT.

The rearrangement links TRBV5-4 to TRBJ2-5; 7 bases are shared with TRBD2. CDR3 length equals 14 residues. With 4 bases clipped from V and 5 bases from J, the junction kept 8 bases outside the gene matches. Germline V lookup: CDR1 SGHNT, CDR2 YYREEE (reference sequence). The CDR3 DNA follows: TGTGCCAGCAGCCCGGGGGGAAGTGAGGAGACCCAGTACTTC. Amino acids: CASSPGGSEETQYF.

This clone was seen more than once but under ten times. This chain connects TRBV9 to TRBJ1-2; D ambiguous. The germline V and J ends were trimmed by 3 bases and 2 bases, with 8 bases remaining between them. This CDR3 is built from 13 residues. Germline V gene lookup returns CDR1 SGDLS and CDR2 YYNGEE. The CDR3 protein is CASSDRGNYGYTF. The CDR3 coding sequence is TGTGCCAGCAGCGACCGGGGAAACTATGGCTACACCTTC.